This T cell receptor beta chain comes out of a study of blood T cell repertoires in COVID-19. Study context: Sites in the United States, Italy and Spain provided acute and convalescent COVID-19 samples.

Libraries were prepared by immunoSEQ multiplex PCR; TCRdb keeps only in-frame clonotypes and omits some of them. Found here are around 71,000 clones, around 83% of them singletons; the top ten hold under 6%. Sequencing used peripheral blood. This TCR came from a man older than 75 with acute or convalescent COVID-19.

The CDR3 nucleotides are TGCGCCAGCAGCCAAGTCAGGGGTACAGAACTTTCCTACGAGCAGTACTTC. Translated: CASSQVRGTELSYEQYF. The gene calls are TRBV4-3 and TRBJ2-7; D perhaps matches TRBD1 (6 bases). CDR1 and CDR2 (germline): LGHNA, YSLEER. V lost 1 base, J lost 1 base, and 17 bases lay in between. This CDR3 region has 17 residues.